This TCR beta chain was obtained from a study of CD8 T cells in Susac syndrome (dated by TCRdb to the late 2010s). In terms of the full investigation: Repertoire sequencing was used to test whether CD8+ T cell activation and differentiation in Susac syndrome was antigen driven. Clonality of the CD8+ T cell repertoire was compared between eleven to twelve healthy donors, approximately 14 Susac syndrome patients and fewer than 16 multiple sclerosis patients. Results the study describes overall, beyond this receptor: The number of individuals in the TCR sequencing and HLA analysis was recognized as being relatively small.

Spanning cysteine to phenylalanine, the CDR3 consists of 11 amino acids. Only the CDR3 DNA stays, 33 bases, in frame from base 1. From a lookup of the germline V gene (reference sequence), CDR1 and CDR2 are PRHDT and FYEKMQ. V is clipped by 1 base and J by 9 bases, and the sequence between their germline boundaries is 4 bases long. Peripheral blood CD8+ and CD4+ T cells from healthy donors, Susac syndrome patients and multiple sclerosis patients were profiled by high-throughput TCR beta sequencing. Treatment-naive patients with stable or active relapsing-remitting disease fulfilling revised McDonald criteria were used as multiple sclerosis controls. Bulk CD8+ and CD4+ T cells were purified magnetically by negative isolation, whereas CD8+ TEMRA cells were enriched by FACS. Blood was drawn into EDTA tubes, processed within 24 hours, and PBMCs were isolated by density gradient centrifugation. PBMCs intended for TCR sequencing were cryopreserved in liquid nitrogen and were subsequently thawed in a 37 degrees C water bath. The sorted or isolated CD4+, CD8+ and CD8+ TEMRA cells reached a purity of at least 90%.

With respect to this clonotype: Its antigen has not been determined. Per-nucleotide qualities are absent, and no much larger clonotype sits a single base away.

RNA was extracted using the RNeasy kit, and about 0.45 to 1 ug of the RNA was reverse transcribed with random hexamers. TCR beta CDR3 regions were amplified with the immunoSEQ multiplex PCR assay covering 54 Vbeta and 13 Jbeta segments. PCR amplification bias was corrected by using a synthetic template baseline for primer optimization and computational correction. As for the authors' bioinformatics: Reads were assigned to V, D and J genes according to IMGT and analyzed in immunoSEQ Analyzer, with only productive sequences retained. Clonality was calculated as one minus the Shannon entropy normalized by log2 of the number of productive unique sequences. Public and private clones were assessed among the 100 most prevalent clones of each patient and control. Clones were defined as Susac-specific when absent from the healthy and MS cohorts, from approximately 1,100 published viral clones and from other ImmuneACCESS disease sequences. The public reads were quality trimmed at Q25 with fastp and then assembled into clones with MiXCR by TCRdb, keeping productive beta chains. When rows share a CDR3 protein, they turn into one entry using the most common DNA and genes. In this record, the V and J calls reflect TCRdb's handling and not the investigators' own analysis. The table for this sample lists about 150,000 distinct CDR3 sequences; approximately 96% of them were counted only once. Together, the top ten hold 0.2% to 0.25% of the sample.

Sequences were obtained from CD8+ T cells from PBMCs. Recombination joined TRBV13 with TRBJ2-1, with the D gene too uncertain to name. The receptor was isolated from a human donor with multiple sclerosis. The DNA sequence is as follows: TGTGCCAGCAGCTTAGACAGTGAGCAGTTCTTC. This encodes CASSLDSEQFF.